What follows are 21 T cell receptor beta chains derived from one specimen sequenced in a study of blood T cell repertoires in COVID-19 (TCRdb year 2020). The library came from the immunoSEQ multiplex PCR assay. Entries here come from immuneACCESS through TCRdb and include only in-frame sequences with V and J called. Some clones fail to appear in such tables; in the studies checked, an unresolved V gene covers under half of the shortfall, and the cause of the remainder is unknown. This sample gives 80,000 to 95,000 clones in total; under 85% of them show up just once. The top ten clonotypes cover approximately 13% of the sample. The sequenced sample consisted of peripheral blood. The receptors derive from a human donor in a cohort sampled during active COVID-19.

The chain has TRBV19 and TRBJ1-4; D gene uncertain. The CDR3 is made up of 13 amino acids. Germline CDR1 is LNHDA and CDR2 is SQIVND (reference sequence). V gave up 9 bases and J gave up 1 base, with 9 bases separating them. The CDR3 here is CASGGRTNEKLFF. The CDR3 bases are TGTGCCAGCGGCGGGCGAACTAATGAAAAACTGTTTTTT.

The V and J genes are TRBV28 and TRBJ2-1; tentatively, D is TRBD2 (6 bases). This CDR3 has 14 residues. From germline, CDR1 is MDHEN and CDR2 SYDVKM. Trimming removed 3 bases at V and 9 bases at J, with 15 bases between. The CDR3 coding sequence is TGTGCCAGCAGTTTTCCTTTAGCGGCGGGTGAGCAGTTCTTC. Its protein product is CASSFPLAAGEQFF.

V and J are TRBV9 and TRBJ1-2; 7 positions agree with TRBD1. V gave up 0 bases and J gave up 6 bases; unmatched junction bases: 5. Germline V gene sequence: CDR1 SGDLS, CDR2 YYNGEE. The CDR3 length is 14 residues. DNA of the CDR3: TGTGCCAGCAGCGTAGCGGAGGGGGCGAATGGCTACACCTTC. Protein sequence: CASSVAEGANGYTF.

The chain has TRBV7-9 and TRBJ2-7; TRBD2 agrees at 14 bases. V shed 2 bases, J shed 0 bases, and the junction held 6 bases outside the gene matches. This CDR3 contains 18 residues. In germline, CDR1 is SEHNR, CDR2 FQNEAQ (reference sequence). The CDR3 DNA reads TGTGCCAGCAGCTTAACCGGGACTAGCGGGGGCCGCTCCTACGAGCAGTACTTC. Its protein is CASSLTGTSGGRSYEQYF.

The V and J genes are TRBV9 and TRBJ2-3, with 8 bases fitting TRBD2. This CDR3 contains 16 residues. Trimming took 2 bases from V and 1 from J; bases not matched to a gene: 6. Germline CDR1 is SGDLS and CDR2 is YYNGEE. The CDR3 region is CASSVKREGGTDTQYF. In DNA, the CDR3 is TGTGCCAGCAGCGTTAAACGGGAGGGCGGCACAGATACGCAGTATTTT. Full variable domain (remainder filled in from reference TRBV9 and TRBJ2-3): DSGVTQTPKHLITATGQRVTLRCSPRSGDLSVYWYQQSLDQGLQFLIQYYNGEERAKGNILERFSAQQFPDLHSELNLSSLELGDSALYFCASSVKREGGTDTQYFGPGTRLTVL.

The chain links TRBV7-9 to TRBJ2-3; D possibly corresponds to TRBD2 (5 bases). With 7 bases removed from V and 1 base from J, the gap between germline ends came to 15 bases. The CDR3 runs 15 residues. Germline CDR1 is SEHNR and CDR2 is FQNEAQ (reference sequence). Here the CDR3 reads CASTVAAGRTDTQYF. The CDR3, as DNA: TGTGCCAGCACCGTTGCCGCGGGCCGCACAGATACGCAGTATTTT.

This CDR3 is CASSPAVGRASTDTQYF. The CDR3 DNA reads as TGTGCCAGCTCACCCGCCGTCGGCAGGGCTAGCACAGATACGCAGTATTTT. This chain uses TRBV18 with TRBJ2-3, with D possibly TRBD1 on 5 matching bases. This CDR3 region has 17 residues. Trimming cost V 3 bases and J 0 bases, with 16 bases left between them. CDR1 is KGHSH and CDR2 is LQKENI in the germline V gene.

This clone was picked up a small number of times. The chain links TRBV6-5 to TRBJ1-6; D gene unclear. Germline-derived CDR1 and CDR2 are MNHEY and SVGAGI. The V end lost 6 bases, the J end lost 4 bases, and 10 bases lay between the germline ends. CDR3 length equals 14 residues. The CDR3 spells CASSPLRYNSPLHF. In DNA form, the CDR3 reads TGTGCCAGCAGCCCCCTGCGGTATAATTCACCCCTCCACTTT.

Only one count was recorded for this clone. This chain connects TRBV28 to TRBJ1-2; possible D gene TRBD1, 6 bases. The ends were cut back, 6 bases at V and 3 bases at J, with 14 bases in the middle. This CDR3 spans 14 amino acids. From germline, CDR1 is MDHEN and CDR2 SYDVKM. The CDR3 spells CASSQIGQYYGYTF. The CDR3 bases are TGTGCCAGCAGCCAGATCGGACAGTACTATGGCTACACCTTC.

The rearrangement joins TRBV10-3 to TRBJ2-1; D call uncertain. Germline lookup yields CDR1 ENHRY and CDR2 SYGVKD. This CDR3 contains 11 residues. Trimming left V 0 bases short and J 15 bases short, with 9 bases between. The CDR3 spells CAISESRQLFF. The DNA for the CDR3 is TGTGCCATCAGTGAGTCGAGGCAGCTGTTCTTC.

This clone was seen more than once but under ten times. This rearrangement joins TRBV12-3 or TRBV12-4 to TRBJ1-1; 10 bases agree with TRBD1. This CDR3 is built from 13 residues. V was pared by 6 bases and J by 4 bases, with 2 bases of the junction left unmatched. The CDR3 DNA reads TGTGCCAGCAGCGGGACAGGGGCCACTGAAGCTTTCTTT. Residues: CASSGTGATEAFF.

This clone was observed a few times. CDR3 amino acids: CASSDRAGQPQHF. In DNA form, the CDR3 reads TGTGCCAGTAGTGACCGGGCGGGGCAGCCCCAGCATTTT. This chain links TRBV19 with TRBJ1-5, with D hard to call. Germline V CDR1 and CDR2: LNHDA, SQIVND (reference sequence). The CDR3 is 13 residues long. V gave up 5 bases and J gave up 7 bases, with 12 bases separating them.

This sequence joins TRBV5-1 and TRBJ2-5; a possible D gene is TRBD1 (5 bases). Germline loops: CDR1 SGHRS, CDR2 YFSETQ. CDR3 length equals 15 residues. V was clipped by 0 bases and J by 5 bases, with 14 bases between them. The CDR3 reads CASSLGTRLGETQYF. CDR3 DNA: TGCGCCAGCAGCTTGGGGACAAGACTGGGGGAGACCCAGTACTTC.

This chain links TRBV6-1 with TRBJ2-2; 15 nucleotides match TRBD2. V lost 1 base to trimming and J lost 6 bases; unmatched junction nucleotides: 6. Germline CDR1 is MNHNS and CDR2 is SASEGT. This CDR3 contains 18 residues. The CDR3 reads CASSEDGLAGGPSGELFF. CDR3 coding DNA: TGTGCCAGCAGTGAAGATGGACTAGCGGGGGGGCCGTCCGGGGAGCTGTTTTTT.

The V call is TRBV27, the J call TRBJ1-5; 7 bases agree with TRBD1. This CDR3 contains 14 residues. CDR1 is MNHEY and CDR2 is SMNVEV in the germline V gene (reference sequence). V shed 2 bases, J shed 5 bases, and the junction held 3 bases outside the gene matches. DNA for the CDR3: TGTGCCAGCAGTTTAGTAAGGGGGCATCAGCCCCAGCATTTT. This gives the protein CASSLVRGHQPQHF.

This chain links TRBV14 with TRBJ2-2; perhaps TRBD1 as D (7 bases). The CDR3 is 17 amino acids. The germline gives CDR1 SGHDN, CDR2 FVKESK. The germline V and J ends were trimmed by 4 bases and 0 bases, with 15 bases remaining between them. The CDR3 DNA sequence: TGTGCCAGCAGCCGCCTGGGCGGGACAGCGAACACCGGGGAGCTGTTTTTT. It translates to CASSRLGGTANTGELFF. The whole variable domain, filled in from reference TRBV14 and TRBJ2-2, reads EAGVTQFPSHSVIEKGQTVTLRCDPISGHDNLYWYRRVMGKEIKFLLHFVKESKQDESGMPNNRFLAERTGGTYSTLKVQPAELEDSGVYFCASSRLGGTANTGELFFGEGSRLTVL.

This clone was counted a single time. The rearrangement uses TRBV5-4 and TRBJ2-7; tentatively, D is TRBD2 (5 bases). The CDR3 is 15 residues long. Germline values: CDR1 SGHNT, CDR2 YYREEE (reference sequence). V lost 1 base and J 2 bases, leaving 13 bases between the germline ends. CDR3 coding DNA: TGTGCCAGCAGCTTGAGCGGATTGGCTACCTACGAGCAGTACTTC. Translating it yields CASSLSGLATYEQYF.

The chain joins TRBV30 to TRBJ2-5, with 11 bases identical to TRBD2. Germline assignment: CDR1 GTSNPN and CDR2 SVGIG (reference sequence). J gave up 7 bases and V 7 bases, and 11 bases lay outside the gene matches. The length of the CDR3 is 14 residues. CDR3 amino acids: CALSGLAVGGTQYF. Written as DNA, the CDR3 is TGTGCCTTGTCGGGACTAGCGGTTGGTGGGACCCAGTACTTC.

This clone was seen many times. The chain joins TRBV29-1 to TRBJ2-1; 10 positions match TRBD2. J lost 7 bases, V lost 6 bases, and 9 bases had no gene match. CDR3 length: 14 amino acids. Germline CDR1 reads SQVTM; CDR2 reads ANQGSEA. CDR3 region: CSVDLAGVHNEQFF. The CDR3 nucleotides read TGCAGCGTCGATCTAGCGGGAGTACATAATGAGCAGTTCTTC.

The chain recombines TRBV30 with TRBJ2-7; perhaps TRBD1 as D (6 bases). From germline, CDR1 is GTSNPN and CDR2 SVGIG (reference sequence). The CDR3 contains 15 residues. V lost 4 bases to trimming and J lost 3 bases, with 19 bases between them. CDR3 amino acids: CAWKAARDRNYEQYF. In DNA, the CDR3 is TGTGCCTGGAAAGCGGCCCGAGACAGGAACTACGAGCAGTACTTC. The complete variable domain, with remaining parts taken from reference TRBV30 and TRBJ2-7, reads SQTIHQWPATLVQPVGSPLSLECTVEGTSNPNLYWYRQAAGRGLQLLFYSVGIGQISSEVPQNLSASRPQDRQFILSSKKLLLSDSGFYLCAWKAARDRNYEQYFGPGTRLTVT.

The chain joins TRBV10-2 to TRBJ2-3; 9 nucleotides align to TRBD1. The CDR3 runs to 14 residues. The germline gives CDR1 WSHSY, CDR2 SAAADI. V dropped 6 bases and J dropped 3; count of bases not matched to a gene: 4. CDR3: CASREGQGTDTQYF. In nucleotides, the CDR3 is TGCGCCAGCAGAGAAGGACAGGGGACAGATACGCAGTATTTT.